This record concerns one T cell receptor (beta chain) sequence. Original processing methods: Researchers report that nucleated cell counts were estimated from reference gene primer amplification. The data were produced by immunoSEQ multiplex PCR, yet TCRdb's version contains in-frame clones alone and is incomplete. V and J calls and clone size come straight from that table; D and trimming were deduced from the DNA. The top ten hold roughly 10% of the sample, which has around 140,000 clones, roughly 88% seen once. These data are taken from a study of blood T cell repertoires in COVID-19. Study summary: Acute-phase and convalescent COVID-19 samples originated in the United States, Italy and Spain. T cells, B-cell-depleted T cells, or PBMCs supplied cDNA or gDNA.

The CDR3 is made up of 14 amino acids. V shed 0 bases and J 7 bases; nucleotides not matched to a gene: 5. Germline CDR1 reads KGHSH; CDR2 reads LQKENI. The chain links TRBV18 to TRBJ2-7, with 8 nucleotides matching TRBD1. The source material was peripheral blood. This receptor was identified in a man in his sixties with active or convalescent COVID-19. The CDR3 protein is CASSPPSGGKEQYF. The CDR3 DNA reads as TGTGCCAGCTCACCACCGTCAGGGGGCAAAGAGCAGTACTTC. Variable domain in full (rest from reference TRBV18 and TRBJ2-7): NAGVMQNPRHLVRRRGQEARLRCSPMKGHSHVYWYRQLPEEGLKFMVYLQKENIIDESGMPKERFSAEFPKEGPSILRIQQVVRGDSAAYFCASSPPSGGKEQYFGPGTRLTVT.